The source of this T cell receptor (beta chain) is a study of siplizumab effects on memory and regulatory T cells. Germline V gene lookup returns CDR1 SGHRS and CDR2 YFSETQ. CDR3 length: 16 amino acids. V was pared by 2 bases and J by 0 bases, with 14 bases between. With regard to this clone: The target antigen is unknown.

Produced via immunoSEQ multiplex PCR; TCRdb's table is partial and in-frame only. The data show around 95,000 clones, about 94% seen once. Study-level points and caveats: Naive T cells apparently outstripped memory cells in diversity and seemed major alloresponse contributors. Proliferating Tregs in siplizumab cultures were never verified as suppressive. Roughly 75-95% of dividing CD4+ or CD8+ clones were without an attributable naive or memory phenotype.

This receptor was taken from a human donor in good health. The sequenced sample was non-Treg CD4+ T cells sorted from blood. The chain carries TRBV5-1 and TRBJ1-1; no clear D. The CDR3 loop is CASSFTTDTLNTEAFF. In nucleotides, the CDR3 is TGCGCCAGCAGCTTTACGACCGACACCTTGAACACTGAAGCTTTCTTT.